A selection of T cell receptor beta chains follows, all from one sample in a study of blood T cell repertoires in COVID-19. The table came from immunoSEQ multiplex PCR; TCRdb's copy has only in-frame clones and leaves some out. The sample includes 60,000 to 65,000 clones, roughly 74% of them seen just once. The sample taken for sequencing was peripheral blood. The receptor source for this set is a woman of 80 years or more with acute or convalescent COVID-19. Each CDR3 is given with its conserved first and last residue. D genes are given only for firm matches. The size of a clone is reported for some rows only, either as once, few or many, or as a class for expanded clones.

v_call: TRBV10-3; j_call: TRBJ2-4; d_call: .; clone_size: once; cdr3_aa: CAISARDRGENIQYF; cdr3_nt: TGTGCCATCAGTGCTAGGGATAGGGGTGAAAACATTCAGTACTTC
v_call: TRBV28; j_call: TRBJ2-3; d_call: TRBD2; clone_size: .; cdr3_aa: CASSLASGSGADTQYF; cdr3_nt: TGTGCCAGCAGCTTGGCTAGCGGGAGTGGGGCAGATACGCAGTATTTT
v_call: TRBV5-6; j_call: TRBJ2-1; d_call: TRBD1; clone_size: .; cdr3_aa: CASSPGQTSSHEQFF; cdr3_nt: TGTGCCAGCAGCCCGGGACAGACCAGTTCCCATGAGCAGTTCTTC
v_call: TRBV27; j_call: TRBJ1-2; d_call: TRBD1; clone_size: .; cdr3_aa: CASSLTDRGHVGYTF; cdr3_nt: TGTGCCAGCAGTTTGACGGACAGGGGGCATGTTGGCTACACCTTC
v_call: TRBV11-2; j_call: TRBJ1-1; d_call: .; clone_size: few; cdr3_aa: CATVERRVMNTEAFF; cdr3_nt: TGTGCCACCGTAGAAAGGAGGGTAATGAACACTGAAGCTTTCTTT
v_call: TRBV6-6; j_call: TRBJ2-5; d_call: .; clone_size: .; cdr3_aa: CASSYRPGETQYF; cdr3_nt: TGTGCCAGCAGTTACAGGCCAGGAGAGACCCAGTACTTC
v_call: TRBV5-5; j_call: TRBJ1-3; d_call: .; clone_size: .; cdr3_aa: CASSSQGWGNTIYF; cdr3_nt: TGTGCCAGCAGCTCACAGGGATGGGGAAACACCATATATTTT
v_call: TRBV28; j_call: TRBJ1-1; d_call: .; clone_size: few; cdr3_aa: CASVKGMNTEAFF; cdr3_nt: TGTGCCAGCGTTAAGGGGATGAACACTGAAGCTTTCTTT
v_call: TRBV27; j_call: TRBJ1-2; d_call: TRBD1; clone_size: .; cdr3_aa: CASSSSGGGYTF; cdr3_nt: TGTGCCAGCAGTTCATCAGGGGGCGGCTACACCTTC
v_call: TRBV28; j_call: TRBJ2-7; d_call: .; clone_size: .; cdr3_aa: CASSGGFEQYF; cdr3_nt: TGTGCCAGCAGTGGCGGGTTCGAGCAGTACTTC
v_call: TRBV30; j_call: TRBJ2-7; d_call: .; clone_size: .; cdr3_aa: CACSQGLSSYEQYF; cdr3_nt: TGTGCCTGTTCTCAGGGGCTGAGCTCCTACGAGCAGTACTTC
v_call: TRBV4-1; j_call: TRBJ2-7; d_call: TRBD2; clone_size: .; cdr3_aa: CASRETSGSPEQYF; cdr3_nt: TGCGCCAGCAGGGAGACTAGCGGGAGCCCCGAGCAGTACTTC
v_call: TRBV6-5; j_call: TRBJ2-3; d_call: TRBD2; clone_size: once; cdr3_aa: CASSSPAGETDTQYF; cdr3_nt: TGTGCCAGCAGTTCCCCAGCGGGAGAGACAGATACGCAGTATTTT
v_call: TRBV5-6; j_call: TRBJ2-5; d_call: .; clone_size: .; cdr3_aa: CASSFAEETQYF; cdr3_nt: TGTGCCAGCAGTTTCGCAGAAGAGACCCAGTACTTC
v_call: TRBV29-1; j_call: TRBJ2-3; d_call: TRBD2; clone_size: .; cdr3_aa: CSAEQGGGTDTQYF; cdr3_nt: TGCAGCGCGGAGCAGGGAGGGGGCACAGATACGCAGTATTTT
v_call: TRBV2; j_call: TRBJ2-3; d_call: .; clone_size: .; cdr3_aa: CASSTGFSTDTQYF; cdr3_nt: TGTGCCAGCAGCACAGGGTTTAGCACAGATACGCAGTATTTT
v_call: TRBV24-1; j_call: TRBJ1-5; d_call: TRBD1; clone_size: few; cdr3_aa: CATSDPGTGINQPQHF; cdr3_nt: TGTGCCACCAGTGACCCCGGGACAGGAATAAATCAGCCCCAGCATTTT
v_call: TRBV27; j_call: TRBJ2-5; d_call: .; clone_size: .; cdr3_aa: CASSLGGRQETQYF; cdr3_nt: TGTGCCAGCAGTTTAGGAGGGCGTCAAGAGACCCAGTACTTC
v_call: TRBV5-1; j_call: TRBJ1-2; d_call: .; clone_size: .; cdr3_aa: CASSLVTETGYTF; cdr3_nt: TGCGCCAGCAGCTTGGTGACAGAGACCGGCTACACCTTC
v_call: TRBV18; j_call: TRBJ1-4; d_call: TRBD1; clone_size: .; cdr3_aa: CASSPGQVATNEKLFF; cdr3_nt: TGTGCCAGCTCACCGGGACAGGTCGCAACTAATGAAAAACTGTTTTTT
v_call: TRBV25-1; j_call: TRBJ2-7; d_call: TRBD1; clone_size: .; cdr3_aa: CASSEAGTGDYEQYF; cdr3_nt: TGTGCCAGCAGTGAAGCCGGGACAGGGGACTACGAGCAGTACTTC
v_call: TRBV12-5; j_call: TRBJ2-1; d_call: TRBD2; clone_size: .; cdr3_aa: CASGLLRAGTSGYNEQFF; cdr3_nt: TGTGCTAGTGGTTTGCTACGCGCCGGGACTAGCGGCTACAATGAGCAGTTCTTC
v_call: TRBV4-3; j_call: TRBJ2-7; d_call: .; clone_size: .; cdr3_aa: CASSQASRTDHSYEQYF; cdr3_nt: TGCGCCAGCAGCCAAGCCTCGAGGACAGACCACTCCTACGAGCAGTACTTC
v_call: TRBV27; j_call: TRBJ1-2; d_call: TRBD1; clone_size: once; cdr3_aa: CASSLGGTGGGYGYTF; cdr3_nt: TGTGCCAGCAGTTTAGGAGGGACAGGGGGCGGCTATGGCTACACCTTC
v_call: TRBV4-2; j_call: TRBJ2-7; d_call: TRBD2; clone_size: .; cdr3_aa: CASSQDGLAGSTYEQYF; cdr3_nt: TGTGCCAGCAGCCAAGATGGGCTAGCGGGCTCAACCTACGAGCAGTACTTC
v_call: TRBV27; j_call: TRBJ2-1; d_call: .; clone_size: many; cdr3_aa: CASTLTPYNEQFF; cdr3_nt: TGTGCCAGCACCCTAACCCCCTACAATGAGCAGTTCTTC
v_call: TRBV3-1/TRBV3-2; j_call: TRBJ2-1; d_call: .; clone_size: .; cdr3_aa: CASSQDQRKNQFF; cdr3_nt: TGTGCCAGCAGCCAAGATCAGAGGAAAAATCAGTTCTTC
v_call: TRBV11-3; j_call: TRBJ2-2; d_call: TRBD1; clone_size: .; cdr3_aa: CASSWGQGGTGELFF; cdr3_nt: TGTGCCAGCAGCTGGGGACAGGGTGGGACCGGGGAGCTGTTTTTT
v_call: TRBV9; j_call: TRBJ2-7; d_call: .; clone_size: once; cdr3_aa: CASSVGGDHEQYF; cdr3_nt: TGTGCCAGCAGCGTAGGGGGCGACCACGAGCAGTACTTC
v_call: TRBV4-3; j_call: TRBJ1-1; d_call: .; clone_size: .; cdr3_aa: CASSRQQGYEAFF; cdr3_nt: TGCGCCAGCAGCCGCCAACAGGGTTATGAAGCTTTCTTT
v_call: TRBV11-2; j_call: TRBJ1-1; d_call: TRBD1; clone_size: .; cdr3_aa: CASSLGWDRVNTEAFF; cdr3_nt: TGTGCCAGCAGCTTAGGGTGGGACAGGGTGAACACTGAAGCTTTCTTT
v_call: TRBV27; j_call: TRBJ1-1; d_call: .; clone_size: .; cdr3_aa: CASSSLTGGKAFF; cdr3_nt: TGTGCCAGCAGTTCCTTGACGGGAGGCAAAGCTTTCTTT
v_call: TRBV7-8; j_call: TRBJ2-7; d_call: TRBD2; clone_size: .; cdr3_aa: CASSLAGGRAYEQYF; cdr3_nt: TGTGCCAGCAGCTTAGCTGGCGGGAGGGCCTACGAGCAGTACTTC
v_call: TRBV6-5; j_call: TRBJ2-3; d_call: .; clone_size: .; cdr3_aa: CASTLDYASTDTQYF; cdr3_nt: TGTGCCAGCACCTTAGACTACGCTAGCACAGATACGCAGTATTTT
v_call: TRBV4-3; j_call: TRBJ2-2; d_call: .; clone_size: .; cdr3_aa: CASSQGGGTGELFF; cdr3_nt: TGCGCCAGCAGCCAAGGTGGGGGGACCGGGGAGCTGTTTTTT
v_call: TRBV7-2; j_call: TRBJ1-1; d_call: .; clone_size: .; cdr3_aa: CASMLGGRPTEAFF; cdr3_nt: TGTGCCAGCATGCTGGGGGGGCGGCCCACTGAAGCTTTCTTT
v_call: TRBV6-2/TRBV6-3; j_call: TRBJ2-2; d_call: .; clone_size: .; cdr3_aa: CASSLRDTGELFF; cdr3_nt: TGTGCCAGCAGTTTACGGGACACCGGGGAGCTGTTTTTT